This TCR beta chain was observed in a study of blood T cell repertoires in COVID-19. Germline values: CDR1 SGHVS, CDR2 FNYEAQ. CDR3 size: 16 residues. V lost 2 bases to trimming and J lost 10 bases; unmatched junction nucleotides: 13. Data came from immunoSEQ multiplex PCR; TCRdb stores just in-frame clones and leaves some out. The sample shows about 210,000 clones, less than 90% of them seen only once. The clonotype comes from an elderly woman with COVID-19, enrolled during active disease. Material: peripheral blood. The V call is TRBV7-6, the J call TRBJ2-1; the match to TRBD2 covers 8 bases. The CDR3 is CASSLWDGGAGREQFF. In DNA, the CDR3 is TGTGCCAGCAGCTTATGGGACGGGGGGGCAGGTCGGGAGCAGTTCTTC.